The TCR beta chain under discussion was sequenced for a study of technical replicates of blood from a handful of donors. V lost 6 bases and J lost 0, with 9 bases in between. The CDR3 is 13 amino acids. Germline V lookup: CDR1 MNHEY, CDR2 SVGAGI. Assay: immunoSEQ multiplex PCR; the TCRdb copy retains only in-frame clones and omits some. The sample records around 83,000 clones, over 90% being singletons. The J gene is TRBJ2-7, the V gene TRBV6-5; D perhaps matches TRBD2 (6 bases). The receptor comes from a human donor in good health. The sample consisted of T cells isolated from PBMCs. The CDR3 sequence: CASRPGLSYEQYF. The CDR3 bases are TGTGCCAGCAGGCCGGGACTCTCCTACGAGCAGTACTTC.